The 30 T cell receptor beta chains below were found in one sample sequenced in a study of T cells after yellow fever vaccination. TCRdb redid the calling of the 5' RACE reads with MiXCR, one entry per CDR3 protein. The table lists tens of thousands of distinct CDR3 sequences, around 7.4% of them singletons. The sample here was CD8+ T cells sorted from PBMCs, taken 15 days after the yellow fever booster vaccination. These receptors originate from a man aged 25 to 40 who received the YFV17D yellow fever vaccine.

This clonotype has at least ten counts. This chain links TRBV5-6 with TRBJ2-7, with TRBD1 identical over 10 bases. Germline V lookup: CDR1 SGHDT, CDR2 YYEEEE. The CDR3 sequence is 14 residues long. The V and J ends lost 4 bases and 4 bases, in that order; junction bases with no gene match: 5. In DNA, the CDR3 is TGTGCCAGCAGCCCCGGGACAGGGGTTTACGAGCAGTACTTC. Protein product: CASSPGTGVYEQYF. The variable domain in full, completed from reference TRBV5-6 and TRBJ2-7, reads DAGVTQSPTHLIKTRGQQVTLRCSPKSGHDTVSWYQQALGQGPQFIFQYYEEEERQRGNFPDRFSGHQFPNYSSELNVNALLLGDSALYLCASSPGTGVYEQYFGPGTRLTVT.

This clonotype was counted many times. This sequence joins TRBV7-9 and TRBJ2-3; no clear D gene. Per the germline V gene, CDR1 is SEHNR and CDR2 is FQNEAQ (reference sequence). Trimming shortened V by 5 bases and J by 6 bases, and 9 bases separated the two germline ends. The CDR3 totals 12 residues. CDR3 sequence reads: CASSLVGDTQYF. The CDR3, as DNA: TGTGCCAGCAGCCTCGTTGGTGATACGCAGTATTTT. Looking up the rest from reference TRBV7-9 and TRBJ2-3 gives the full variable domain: DTGVSQNPRHKITKRGQNVTFRCDPISEHNRLYWYRQTLGQGPEFLTYFQNEAQLEKSRLLSDRFSAERPKGSFSTLEIQRTEQGDSAMYLCASSLVGDTQYFGPGTRLTVL.

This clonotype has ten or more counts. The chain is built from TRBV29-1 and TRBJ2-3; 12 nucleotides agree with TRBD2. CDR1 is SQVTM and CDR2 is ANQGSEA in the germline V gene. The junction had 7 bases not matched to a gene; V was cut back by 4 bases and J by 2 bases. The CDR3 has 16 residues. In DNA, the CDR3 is TGCAGCGTTGGTTCTAGCGGGAGGGCCATCACAGATACGCAGTATTTT. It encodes CSVGSSGRAITDTQYF.

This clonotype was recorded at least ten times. CDR3 nucleotide sequence: TGCGCCAGCTCTTGGGCGGACACTGAAGCTTTCTTT. Protein sequence: CASSWADTEAFF. The chain has TRBV10-2 and TRBJ1-1; D uncertain. Looked up from germline, CDR1 is WSHSY and CDR2 is SAAADI. This CDR3 has 12 residues. V was clipped by 8 bases and J by 3 bases, with 10 bases between them.

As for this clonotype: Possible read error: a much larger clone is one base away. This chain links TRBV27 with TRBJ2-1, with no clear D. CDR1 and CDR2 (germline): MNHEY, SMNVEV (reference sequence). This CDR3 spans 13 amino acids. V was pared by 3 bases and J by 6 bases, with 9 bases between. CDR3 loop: CASSFANSNEQFF. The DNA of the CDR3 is TGTGCCAGCAGTTTCGCCAATAGCAATGAGCAGTTCTTC.

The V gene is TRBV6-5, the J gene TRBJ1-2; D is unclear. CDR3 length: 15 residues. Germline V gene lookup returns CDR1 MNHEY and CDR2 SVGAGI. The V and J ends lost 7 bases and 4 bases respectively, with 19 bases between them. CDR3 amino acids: CASTLTWEGTYGYTF. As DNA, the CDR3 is TGTGCCAGCACTCTTACCTGGGAGGGCACCTATGGCTACACCTTC.

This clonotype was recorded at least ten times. In nucleotides, the CDR3 is TGTGCCAGCAGTCCCCCGGGCGGCTCCTACGAGCAGTACTTC. Residues: CASSPPGGSYEQYF. This sequence joins TRBV27 and TRBJ2-7, with no clear D. CDR1 is MNHEY, CDR2 SMNVEV, per germline (reference sequence). V dropped 5 bases and J dropped 0 bases, with 11 bases sitting between them. The CDR3 sequence is 14 residues long.

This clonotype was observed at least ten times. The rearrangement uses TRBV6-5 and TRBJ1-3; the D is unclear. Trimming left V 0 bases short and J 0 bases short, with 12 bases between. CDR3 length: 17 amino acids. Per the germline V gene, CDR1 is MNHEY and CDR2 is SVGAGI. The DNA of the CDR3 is TGTGCCAGCAGTTACTCGATAAGCAGCCTCTCTGGAAACACCATATATTTT. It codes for CASSYSISSLSGNTIYF.

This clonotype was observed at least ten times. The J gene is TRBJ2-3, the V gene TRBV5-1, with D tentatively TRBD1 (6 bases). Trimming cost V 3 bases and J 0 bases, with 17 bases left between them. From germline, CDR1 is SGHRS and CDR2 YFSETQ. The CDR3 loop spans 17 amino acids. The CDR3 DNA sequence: TGCGCCAGCAGCTATAGGGGAAGAACAGGGAGCACAGATACGCAGTATTTT. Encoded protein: CASSYRGRTGSTDTQYF. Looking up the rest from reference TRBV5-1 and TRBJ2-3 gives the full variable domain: KAGVTQTPRYLIKTRGQQVTLSCSPISGHRSVSWYQQTPGQGLQFLFEYFSETQRNKGNFPGRFSGRQFSNSRSEMNVSTLELGDSALYLCASSYRGRTGSTDTQYFGPGTRLTVL.

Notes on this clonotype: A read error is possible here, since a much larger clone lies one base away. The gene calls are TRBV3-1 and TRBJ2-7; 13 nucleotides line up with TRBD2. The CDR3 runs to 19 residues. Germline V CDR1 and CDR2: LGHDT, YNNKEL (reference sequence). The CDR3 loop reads CASCQPPGTSGNAPYEQYF. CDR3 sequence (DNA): TGTGCCAGCTGCCAACCACCCGGGACTAGCGGGAACGCACCCTACGAGCAGTACTTC.

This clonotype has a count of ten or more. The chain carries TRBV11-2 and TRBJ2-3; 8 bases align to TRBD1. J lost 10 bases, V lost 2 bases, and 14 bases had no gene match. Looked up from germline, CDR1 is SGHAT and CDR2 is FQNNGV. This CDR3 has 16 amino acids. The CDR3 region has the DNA TGTGCCAGCAGCTTATTTCGGAGGGACAGGTTCGCCTCGCAGTATTTT. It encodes CASSLFRRDRFASQYF.

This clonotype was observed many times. The CDR3 spells CSAREVVSYEQYF. CDR3 bases: TGCAGTGCTAGAGAGGTTGTCTCCTACGAGCAGTACTTC. The chain uses TRBV20-1 and TRBJ2-7; D is undetermined. This CDR3 has 13 residues. Germline V gene sequence: CDR1 DFQATT, CDR2 SNEGSKA (reference sequence). V lost 0 bases and J lost 0, with 6 bases in between.

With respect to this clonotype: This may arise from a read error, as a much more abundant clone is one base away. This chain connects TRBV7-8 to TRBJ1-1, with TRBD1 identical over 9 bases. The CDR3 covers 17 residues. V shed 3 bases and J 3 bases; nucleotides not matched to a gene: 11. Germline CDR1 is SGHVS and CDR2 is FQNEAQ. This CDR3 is CASSFSASRTGDTEAFF. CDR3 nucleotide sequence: TGTGCCAGCAGCTTCTCTGCCTCGAGGACAGGGGACACTGAAGCTTTCTTT. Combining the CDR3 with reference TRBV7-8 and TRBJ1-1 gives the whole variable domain GAGVSQSPRYKVAKRGQDVALRCDPISGHVSLFWYQQALGQGPEFLTYFQNEAQLDKSGLPSDRFFAERPEGSVSTLKIQRTQQEDSAVYLCASSFSASRTGDTEAFFGQGTRLTVV.

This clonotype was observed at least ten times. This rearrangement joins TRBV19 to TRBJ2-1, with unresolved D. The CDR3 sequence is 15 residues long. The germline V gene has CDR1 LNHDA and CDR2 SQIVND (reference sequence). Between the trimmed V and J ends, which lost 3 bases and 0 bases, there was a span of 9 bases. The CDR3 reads CASSIRMTSYNEQFF. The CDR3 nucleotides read TGTGCCAGTAGTATCCGAATGACCTCCTACAATGAGCAGTTCTTC. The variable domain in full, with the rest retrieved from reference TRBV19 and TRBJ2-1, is DGGITQSPKYLFRKEGQNVTLSCEQNLNHDAMYWYRQDPGQGLRLIYYSQIVNDFQKGDIAEGYSVSREKKESFPLTVTSAQKNPTAFYLCASSIRMTSYNEQFFGPGTRLTVL.

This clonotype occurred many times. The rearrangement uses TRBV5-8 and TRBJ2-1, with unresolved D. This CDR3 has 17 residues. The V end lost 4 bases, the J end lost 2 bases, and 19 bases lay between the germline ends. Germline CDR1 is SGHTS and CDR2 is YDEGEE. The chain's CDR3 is CASSRGFVYSTYNEQFF. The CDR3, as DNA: TGTGCCAGCAGCCGCGGTTTTGTTTACAGCACCTACAATGAGCAGTTCTTC.

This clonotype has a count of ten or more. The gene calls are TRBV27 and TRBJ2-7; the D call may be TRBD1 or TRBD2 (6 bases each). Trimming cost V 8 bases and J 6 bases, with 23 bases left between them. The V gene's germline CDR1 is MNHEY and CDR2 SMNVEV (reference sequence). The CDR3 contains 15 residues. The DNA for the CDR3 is TGTGCCAGCGGACTATCAATGGACAGCAGTTCCGAGCAGTACTTC. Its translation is CASGLSMDSSSEQYF.

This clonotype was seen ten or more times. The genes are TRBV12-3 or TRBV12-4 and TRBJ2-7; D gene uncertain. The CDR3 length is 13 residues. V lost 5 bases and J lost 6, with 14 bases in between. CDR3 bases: TGTGCCAGCAGTCAAGCTTCGCCGCGCGAGCAGTACTTC. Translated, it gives CASSQASPREQYF.

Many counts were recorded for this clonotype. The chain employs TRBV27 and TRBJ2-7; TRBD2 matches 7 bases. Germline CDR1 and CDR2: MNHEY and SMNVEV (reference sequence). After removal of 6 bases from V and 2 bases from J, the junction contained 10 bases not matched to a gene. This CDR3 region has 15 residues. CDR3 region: CASSYLGGLTYEQYF. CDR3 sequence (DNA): TGTGCCAGCAGCTACCTGGGAGGGCTCACCTACGAGCAGTACTTC.

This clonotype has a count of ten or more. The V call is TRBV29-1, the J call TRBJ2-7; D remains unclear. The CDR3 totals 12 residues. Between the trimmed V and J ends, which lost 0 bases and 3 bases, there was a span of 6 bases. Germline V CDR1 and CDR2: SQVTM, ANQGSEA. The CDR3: CSVEDGDYEQYF. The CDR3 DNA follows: TGCAGCGTTGAAGATGGTGACTACGAGCAGTACTTC.

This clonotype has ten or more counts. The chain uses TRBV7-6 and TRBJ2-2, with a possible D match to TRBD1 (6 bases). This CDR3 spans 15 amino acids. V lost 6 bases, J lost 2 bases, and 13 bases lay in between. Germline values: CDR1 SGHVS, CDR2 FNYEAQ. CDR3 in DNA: TGTGCCAGCAGTCTGGGCAGGGGAAACACCGGGGAGCTGTTTTTT. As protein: CASSLGRGNTGELFF.

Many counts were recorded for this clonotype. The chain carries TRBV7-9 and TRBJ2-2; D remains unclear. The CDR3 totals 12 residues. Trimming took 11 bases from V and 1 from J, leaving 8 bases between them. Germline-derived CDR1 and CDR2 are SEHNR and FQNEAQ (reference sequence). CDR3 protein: CAGSKNTGELFF. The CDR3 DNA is TGTGCCGGAAGCAAGAACACCGGGGAGCTGTTTTTT.

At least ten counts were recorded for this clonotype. The CDR3 DNA reads as TGCGCCAGCAGCCAAGGGACCCTTTTTTACAATGAGCAGTTCTTC. Residues: CASSQGTLFYNEQFF. The chain uses TRBV4-3 and TRBJ2-1; no clear D. Germline-derived CDR1 and CDR2 are LGHNA and YSLEER. There are 15 residues in the CDR3. V dropped 1 base and J dropped 4 bases, with 11 bases sitting between them.

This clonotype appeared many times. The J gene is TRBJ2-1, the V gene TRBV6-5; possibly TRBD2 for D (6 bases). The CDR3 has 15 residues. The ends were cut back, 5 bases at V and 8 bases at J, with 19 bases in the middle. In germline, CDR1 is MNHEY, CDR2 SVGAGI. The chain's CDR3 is CASSNRESSLDEQFF. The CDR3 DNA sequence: TGTGCCAGCAGTAACCGGGAGTCGTCACTTGATGAGCAGTTCTTC.

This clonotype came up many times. CDR3 in amino acids: CASSLALTGTGELFF. For the CDR3, the DNA is TGTGCCAGCAGCTTAGCGTTAACAGGCACCGGGGAGCTGTTTTTT. V and J are TRBV7-2 and TRBJ2-2; D might be TRBD1 (5 bases). The CDR3 has 15 residues. V lost 0 bases to trimming and J lost 4 bases, with 9 bases between them. Germline loops: CDR1 SGHTA, CDR2 FQGNSA.

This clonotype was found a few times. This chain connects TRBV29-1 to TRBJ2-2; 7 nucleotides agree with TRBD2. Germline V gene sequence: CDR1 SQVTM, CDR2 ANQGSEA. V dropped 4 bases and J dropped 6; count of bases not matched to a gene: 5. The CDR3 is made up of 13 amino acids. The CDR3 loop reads CSVVRGGAGELFF. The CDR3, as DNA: TGCAGCGTTGTGAGGGGAGGGGCCGGGGAGCTGTTTTTT.

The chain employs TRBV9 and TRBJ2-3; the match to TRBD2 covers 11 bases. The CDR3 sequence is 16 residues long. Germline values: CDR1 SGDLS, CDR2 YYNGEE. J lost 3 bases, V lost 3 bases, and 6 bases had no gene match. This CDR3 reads CASSDSRTSGTDTQYF. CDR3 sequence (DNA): TGTGCCAGCAGCGACTCCCGGACTAGCGGGACAGATACGCAGTATTTT.

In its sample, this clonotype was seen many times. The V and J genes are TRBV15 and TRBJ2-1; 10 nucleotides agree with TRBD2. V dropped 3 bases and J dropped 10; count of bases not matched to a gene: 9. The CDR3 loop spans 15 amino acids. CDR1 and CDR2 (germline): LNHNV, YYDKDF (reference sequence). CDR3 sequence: CATSSYLAGGLEQFF. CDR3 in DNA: TGTGCCACCAGCAGCTACTTAGCGGGAGGCCTCGAGCAGTTCTTC.

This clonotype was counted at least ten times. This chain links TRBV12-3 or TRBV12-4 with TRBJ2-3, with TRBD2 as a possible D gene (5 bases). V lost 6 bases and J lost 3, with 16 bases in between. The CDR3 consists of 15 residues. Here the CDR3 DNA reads TGTGCCAGCAGCCCAAGGCCTAGCAGGACAGATACGCAGTATTTT. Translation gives CASSPRPSRTDTQYF.

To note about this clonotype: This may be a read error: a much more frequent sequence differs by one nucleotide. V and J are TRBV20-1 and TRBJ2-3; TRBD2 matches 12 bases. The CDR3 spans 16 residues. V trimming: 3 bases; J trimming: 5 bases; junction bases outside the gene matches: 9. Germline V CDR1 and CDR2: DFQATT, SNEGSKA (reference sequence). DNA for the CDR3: TGCAGTGCTAGTAACAGACTAGCGGGAGAGGGAGATACGCAGTATTTT. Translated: CSASNRLAGEGDTQYF.

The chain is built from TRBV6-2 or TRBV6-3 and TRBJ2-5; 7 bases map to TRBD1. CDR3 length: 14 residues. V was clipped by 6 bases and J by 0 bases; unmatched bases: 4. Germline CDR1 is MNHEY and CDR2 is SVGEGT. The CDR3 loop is CASRQGTYQETQYF. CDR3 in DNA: TGTGCCAGCAGACAGGGGACGTACCAAGAGACCCAGTACTTC.